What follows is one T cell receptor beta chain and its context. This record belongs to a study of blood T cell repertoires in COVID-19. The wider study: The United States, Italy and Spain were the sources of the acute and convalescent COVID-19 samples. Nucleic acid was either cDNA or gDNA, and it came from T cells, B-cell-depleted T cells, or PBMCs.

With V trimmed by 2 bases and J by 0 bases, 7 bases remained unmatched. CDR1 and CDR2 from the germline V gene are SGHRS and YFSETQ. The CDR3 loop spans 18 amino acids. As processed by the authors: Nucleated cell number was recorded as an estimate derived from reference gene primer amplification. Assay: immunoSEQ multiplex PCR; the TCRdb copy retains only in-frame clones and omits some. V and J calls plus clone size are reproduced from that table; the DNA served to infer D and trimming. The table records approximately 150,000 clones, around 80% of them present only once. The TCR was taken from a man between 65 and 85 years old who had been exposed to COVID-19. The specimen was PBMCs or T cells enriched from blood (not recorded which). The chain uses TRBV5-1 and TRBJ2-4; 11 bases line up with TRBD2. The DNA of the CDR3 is TGCGCCAGCAGCTTCGGGACTAGCGGACAACAAGCCAAAAACATTCAGTACTTC. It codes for CASSFGTSGQQAKNIQYF.